The 17 T cell receptor beta chains in this list originate from one sample, sequenced in a study of cytotoxic CD8 clonotypes in ibrutinib-treated CLL. The table came from immunoSEQ multiplex PCR; TCRdb's copy has only in-frame clones and leaves some out. The sample carries roughly 150,000 clones, about 88% recorded once. Sequenced here: PBMCs, sampled at disease progression, from a patient treated with ibrutinib. The origin of the receptors is a human donor with chronic lymphocytic leukemia.

CDR3 residues: CASSPGTSGRGEETQYF. CDR3 in DNA: TGTGCCAGCAGCCCGGGGACTAGCGGGAGGGGGGAAGAGACCCAGTACTTC. J is TRBJ2-5 and V is TRBV5-6; 16 bases align to TRBD2. V shed 4 bases and J 3 bases; nucleotides not matched to a gene: 6. CDR1 SGHDT and CDR2 YYEEEE come from the germline V gene. The CDR3 runs 17 residues.

The chain recombines TRBV4-1 with TRBJ2-5, with D hard to call. The CDR3 loop spans 16 amino acids. Germline values: CDR1 MGHRA, CDR2 YSYEKL. With 1 base removed from V and 2 bases from J, the gap between germline ends came to 14 bases. The CDR3 spells CASSQGPVVPQETQYF. CDR3 DNA: TGCGCCAGCAGCCAAGGTCCCGTAGTCCCGCAAGAGACCCAGTACTTC.

The chain links TRBV30 to TRBJ2-7; D is ambiguous. The V end was cut by 5 bases, the J end by 6 bases, with 29 bases between. CDR3 length: 17 residues. Germline-derived CDR1 and CDR2 are GTSNPN and SVGIG (reference sequence). CDR3 loop: CAWGNSKSGRLGGEQYF. CDR3 sequence (DNA): TGTGCCTGGGGAAACTCGAAATCGGGTCGCCTCGGCGGCGAGCAGTACTTC. The entire variable domain, with the rest obtained from reference TRBV30 and TRBJ2-7, is as follows: SQTIHQWPATLVQPVGSPLSLECTVEGTSNPNLYWYRQAAGRGLQLLFYSVGIGQISSEVPQNLSASRPQDRQFILSSKKLLLSDSGFYLCAWGNSKSGRLGGEQYFGPGTRLTVT.

The chain employs TRBV18 and TRBJ2-1; D is tentatively TRBD1 or TRBD2 (5 bases each). The CDR3 has 13 residues. Per the germline V gene, CDR1 is KGHSH and CDR2 is LQKENI. The V gene lost 6 bases and the J gene lost 15 bases, with 21 bases spanning the gap. The CDR3 protein is CASSLGVDREGFF. Written as DNA, the CDR3 is TGTGCCAGCTCCCTGGGGGTAGACCGTGAGGGGTTCTTC.

This clone was seen a handful of times. The chain is built from TRBV19 and TRBJ1-5, with 10 bases lining up with TRBD1. CDR3 length equals 14 residues. Germline V gene lookup returns CDR1 LNHDA and CDR2 SQIVND (reference sequence). After removal of 9 bases from V and 4 bases from J, the junction contained 6 bases not matched to a gene. CDR3 in amino acids: CASPGQGRNQPQHF. The DNA for the CDR3 is TGTGCCAGCCCGGGACAGGGGAGGAATCAGCCCCAGCATTTT.

J is TRBJ2-1 and V is TRBV7-6, with TRBD2 matching over 8 bases. CDR3 length: 16 residues. Germline V gene data show CDR1 as SGHVS and CDR2 as FNYEAQ. The V and J ends lost 1 base and 7 bases, in that order; junction bases with no gene match: 9. CDR3 amino acids: CASSLDTAGEVNEQFF. In DNA form, the CDR3 reads TGTGCCAGCAGCTTAGATACAGCGGGAGAGGTAAATGAGCAGTTCTTC.

The chain joins TRBV9 to TRBJ2-1, with unresolved D. Trimming removed 0 bases from V and 0 bases from J, with 10 bases in between. Looked up from germline, CDR1 is SGDLS and CDR2 is YYNGEE. The CDR3 spans 16 residues. As DNA, the CDR3 is TGTGCCAGCAGCGTAGCTCAGGCAGGCTCCTACAATGAGCAGTTCTTC. It yields the protein CASSVAQAGSYNEQFF.

V is TRBV7-8 and J is TRBJ1-1, with D unresolved. CDR3 length: 14 amino acids. The V gene lost 1 base and the J gene lost 1 base, with 7 bases spanning the gap. Germline CDR1 reads SGHVS; CDR2 reads FQNEAQ. The DNA of the CDR3 is TGTGCCAGCAGCTTAGTTGGGTCGAACACTGAAGCTTTCTTT. As protein: CASSLVGSNTEAFF.

V gene TRBV2 combines with J gene TRBJ2-1; unclear D gene. Germline CDR1 and CDR2: SNHLY and FYNNEI. The V and J ends lost 4 bases and 2 bases respectively, with 15 bases between them. This CDR3 comprises 16 residues. CDR3 in DNA: TGTGCCAGCAGTGGCCGCTCAGTGATAACCTACAATGAGCAGTTCTTC. This gives the protein CASSGRSVITYNEQFF.

This chain uses TRBV21-1 with TRBJ2-7; TRBD1, the table's D call, lacks a check against the DNA. TRBV21-1 is a pseudogene. This CDR3 is built from 13 residues. The CDR3 loop is CASSKLQIYEQYF. The CDR3 DNA follows: TGTGCCAGCAGCAAACTCCAGATCTACGAGCAGTACTTC.

V is TRBV2 and J is TRBJ1-5; D remains unclear. Germline assignment: CDR1 SNHLY and CDR2 FYNNEI. This CDR3 region has 13 residues. V was cut by 2 bases and J by 1 base, with 3 bases left in between. CDR3 loop: CASSENSNQPQHF. DNA of the CDR3: TGTGCCAGCAGTGAAAACAGCAATCAGCCCCAGCATTTT.

The CDR3 nucleotides read TGTGCCAGCAGCTTATCAGGACTATTAAATGAGCAGTTCTTC. Encoded protein: CASSLSGLLNEQFF. The chain carries TRBV11-1 and TRBJ2-1; maybe TRBD2 (6 bases). The CDR3 length is 14 residues. Germline V gene sequence: CDR1 SGHAT, CDR2 FQDESV (reference sequence). The germline V and J ends were trimmed by 2 bases and 7 bases, with 12 bases remaining between them.

This chain connects TRBV6-6 to TRBJ2-7; TRBD1 aligns across 7 bases. Germline V gene sequence: CDR1 MNHNY, CDR2 SVGAGI (reference sequence). The CDR3 has 16 residues. V lost 7 bases, J lost 3 bases, and 15 bases stayed unmatched. CDR3: CASTTGARQGIYEQYF. In nucleotides, the CDR3 is TGTGCCAGCACTACCGGGGCGAGACAGGGAATCTACGAGCAGTACTTC.

This sequence joins TRBV6-1 and TRBJ1-5, with D possibly TRBD1 on 6 matching bases. The germline V gene encodes CDR1 MNHNS and CDR2 SASEGT. The CDR3 has 15 amino acids. Trimming left V 5 bases short and J 1 base short, with 12 bases between. The DNA for the CDR3 is TGTGCCAGCAGTACAGGGAGGGAAAGCAATCAGCCCCAGCATTTT. Translating gives CASSTGRESNQPQHF.

This sequence joins TRBV19 and TRBJ2-7, with D possibly TRBD1 on 6 matching bases. This CDR3 is 14 amino acids long. Germline loops: CDR1 LNHDA, CDR2 SQIVND (reference sequence). Trimming stripped 5 bases from V and 4 bases from J, with 15 bases between. CDR3 bases: TGTGCCAGTAGTGACCACAGGGTTGGGTACGAGCAGTACTTC. Its protein product is CASSDHRVGYEQYF.

This chain connects TRBV9 to TRBJ1-1; D not resolved. Per the germline V gene, CDR1 is SGDLS and CDR2 is YYNGEE. The CDR3 is 13 residues long. Trimming left V 1 base short and J 0 bases short, with 4 bases between. CDR3 nucleotide sequence: TGTGCCAGCAGCGTACGATTGAACACTGAAGCTTTCTTT. This encodes CASSVRLNTEAFF.

The CDR3 coding sequence is TGTGCCAGTAGTACACCTAGCGGAGGCTCCTACAATGAGCAGTTCTTC. It translates to CASSTPSGGSYNEQFF. The chain carries TRBV19 and TRBJ2-1; 7 nucleotides match TRBD2. In germline, CDR1 is LNHDA, CDR2 SQIVND (reference sequence). The CDR3 loop spans 16 amino acids. V shed 4 bases, J shed 0 bases, and the junction held 6 bases outside the gene matches.